Listed here are 25 T cell receptor beta chains from one sample, sequenced in a study of immune characterization of retroperitoneal liposarcoma. TCRdb reprocessed the PCR reads via MiXCR and lists one record per CDR3 protein. This table holds more than 9,000 distinct CDR3 sequences, roughly a third found once. What was sequenced was tumor tissue. Receptor source: a male donor with retroperitoneal liposarcoma.

The chain combines TRBV6-1 with TRBJ2-7; TRBD1 is a possible D gene (6 bases). The DNA end favors TRBJ2-5, so the J call may be wrong. Germline CDR1 reads MNHNS; CDR2 reads SASEGT. The CDR3 runs to 13 residues. CDR3 sequence (DNA): TGTGCCAGCAACGATGGACAGCAAGAGACCCAGTACTTC. This codes for CASNDGQQETQYF.

This clonotype was detected only a few times. The V and J genes are TRBV7-3 and TRBJ1-1; D is undetermined. V lost 5 bases, J lost 7 bases, and 20 bases lay in between. The CDR3 spans 15 residues. Germline V lookup: CDR1 SGHTA, CDR2 FQGTGA. Here the CDR3 reads CASSPDSGGPYEAFF. In DNA form, the CDR3 reads TGTGCCAGCAGCCCAGATTCGGGAGGGCCCTATGAAGCTTTCTTT.

A few counts support this clonotype. This sequence joins TRBV7-2 and TRBJ2-5; D is unresolved. The end of the DNA aligns better with TRBJ2-7, so the J call may be wrong. Germline CDR1 is SGHTA and CDR2 is FQGNSA. CDR3 length: 13 amino acids. The CDR3 nucleotides are TGTGCCAGCAGCTTAGACCCCAGCTACGAGCAGTACTTC. Protein sequence: CASSLDPSYEQYF.

This clonotype was recorded a few times. The rearrangement links TRBV24-1 to TRBJ2-1; TRBD1 aligns across 9 bases. Germline V gives CDR1 KGHDR, CDR2 SFDVKD. CDR3 length equals 11 residues. J gave up 8 bases and V 11 bases, and 3 bases lay outside the gene matches. CDR3 bases: TGTGCCAGTGGGACAGGGTATGAGCAGTTCTTC. Translation gives CASGTGYEQFF.

The chain joins TRBV11-2 to TRBJ1-4, with 8 bases fitting TRBD1. Germline assignment: CDR1 SGHAT and CDR2 FQNNGV. Trimming removed 1 base from V and 7 bases from J; junction bases left unmatched: 2. The CDR3 extends over 14 amino acids. CDR3 coding DNA: TGTGCCAGCAGCTTAGGGACAGGGAGTGAAAAACTGTTTTTT. Amino acid sequence: CASSLGTGSEKLFF. The complete variable domain, with remaining parts taken from reference TRBV11-2 and TRBJ1-4, reads EAGVAQSPRYKIIEKRQSVAFWCNPISGHATLYWYQQILGQGPKLLIQFQNNGVVDDSQLPKDRFSAERLKGVDSTLKIQPAKLEDSAVYLCASSLGTGSEKLFFGSGTQLSVL.

This clonotype is medium-sized (0.01 to 0.1%) in the sample. The V gene is TRBV7-9, the J gene TRBJ2-1, with no clear D. This CDR3 has 13 residues. Trimming left V 3 bases short and J 13 bases short, with 16 bases between. Germline loops: CDR1 SEHNR, CDR2 FQNEAQ (reference sequence). As DNA, the CDR3 is TGTGCCAGCAGCTTCGTGCAGCAAGAGACCCAGTTCTTC. Translated: CASSFVQQETQFF. Drawing the rest from reference TRBV7-9 and TRBJ2-1, the complete variable domain is DTGVSQNPRHKITKRGQNVTFRCDPISEHNRLYWYRQTLGQGPEFLTYFQNEAQLEKSRLLSDRFSAERPKGSFSTLEIQRTEQGDSAMYLCASSFVQQETQFFGPGTRLTVL.

The gene calls are TRBV11-2 and TRBJ2-3; D uncertain. The DNA end is more similar to TRBJ2-5, so the J call may be wrong. The germline CDR1 and CDR2 sequences are SGHAT and FQNNGV. The CDR3 consists of 12 residues. The CDR3 sequence is CASSRWEETQYF. The CDR3 DNA sequence: TGTGCCAGCAGCCGGTGGGAAGAGACCCAGTACTTC.

This clonotype counts as medium-sized. The chain is built from TRBV6-2 or TRBV6-3 and TRBJ1-1, with D maybe TRBD1 (5 bases). Per the germline V gene, CDR1 is MNHEY and CDR2 is SVGEGT. The length of the CDR3 is 15 residues. V was pared by 0 bases and J by 5 bases, with 13 bases between. CDR3 sequence reads: CASSYSFRGSTEAFF. The CDR3 nucleotides are TGTGCCAGCAGTTACTCATTTAGGGGCAGTACTGAAGCTTTCTTT.

This clonotype showed up just a few times. This chain links TRBV12-3 or TRBV12-4 with TRBJ2-1; D perhaps matches TRBD2 (6 bases). The CDR3 totals 14 residues. V lost 7 bases, J lost 13 bases, and 23 bases lay in between. This CDR3 reads CASTLGGSQETQFF. In DNA form, the CDR3 reads TGTGCCAGCACCTTGGGGGGTTCCCAAGAGACCCAGTTCTTC.

This clonotype was observed a few times. The J gene is TRBJ2-1, the V gene TRBV12-3 or TRBV12-4; TRBD2 agrees at 11 bases. The V gene end was trimmed by 5 bases and the J gene end by 8 bases; junction bases not matched to a gene: 5. This CDR3 contains 14 residues. CDR3 sequence (DNA): TGTGCCAGCAGTCACCTAGCGGGGGGATATGAGCAGTTCTTC. Amino acid sequence: CASSHLAGGYEQFF.

The CDR3 here is CASSYEAGGSNEQFF. The CDR3 region has the DNA TGTGCCAGCAGTTACGAAGCGGGAGGGTCGAATGAGCAGTTCTTC. J is TRBJ2-1 and V is TRBV6-6; TRBD2 matches 10 bases. This CDR3 contains 15 residues. Germline-derived CDR1 and CDR2 are MNHNY and SVGAGI (reference sequence). V was pared by 2 bases and J by 7 bases, with 5 bases of the junction left unmatched.

With regard to this clonotype: A single base separates this from a much larger clone, so it may be a read error. The chain links TRBV6-6 to TRBJ1-5; weak D call: TRBD1 (6 bases). The CDR3 contains 19 residues. Trimming removed 3 bases from V and 7 bases from J, with 28 bases in between. Germline loops: CDR1 MNHNY, CDR2 SVGAGI (reference sequence). The CDR3 region is CASSYSSGGFGQTKQPQHF. The CDR3 coding sequence is TGTGCCAGCAGTTATTCTTCTGGAGGTTTCGGACAGACAAAGCAGCCCCAGCATTTT.

This clonotype is judged medium-sized. The chain combines TRBV6-6 with TRBJ2-5; D is uncertain. Germline V gene data show CDR1 as MNHNY and CDR2 as SVGAGI (reference sequence). This CDR3 spans 14 amino acids. Between the trimmed V and J ends, which lost 2 bases and 2 bases, there was a span of 9 bases. The CDR3 region has the DNA TGTGCCAGCAGTTACGGCCTAGGACAAGAGACCCAGTACTTC. Protein product: CASSYGLGQETQYF.

The sample holds one count of this clonotype. This sequence joins TRBV6-6 and TRBJ1-5; 7 nucleotides align to TRBD1. Germline loops: CDR1 MNHNY, CDR2 SVGAGI (reference sequence). With 5 bases clipped from V and 2 bases from J, the junction kept 9 bases outside the gene matches. The CDR3 covers 16 residues. CDR3: CASSGRQGGGNQPQHF. The CDR3 DNA follows: TGTGCCAGCAGTGGCCGACAGGGAGGAGGCAATCAGCCCCAGCATTTT.

This clonotype has a count of ten or more. The chain links TRBV12-3 or TRBV12-4 to TRBJ2-7, with 8 bases that match TRBD1. The V segment lost 2 bases and the J segment 5 bases; nucleotides outside the gene matches: 8. The CDR3 contains 15 residues. CDR3 sequence reads: CASSLSQGARDEQYF. CDR3 nucleotide sequence: TGTGCCAGCAGTTTAAGCCAGGGGGCGCGAGACGAGCAGTACTTC.

This clonotype was picked up many times. The chain carries TRBV6-4 and TRBJ2-1, with 9 bases that match TRBD2. CDR3 length equals 16 residues. J was trimmed by 2 bases and V by 11 bases; bases with no gene match: 13. Germline V gene lookup returns CDR1 MRHNA and CDR2 SNTAGT. CDR3 sequence: CAPREVAGEPYNEQFF. Written as DNA, the CDR3 is TGTGCCCCCAGGGAGGTAGCGGGAGAGCCCTACAATGAGCAGTTCTTC.

This clonotype was seen ten or more times. The V and J genes are TRBV7-3 and TRBJ2-1; D possibly matches TRBD1 or TRBD2 (5 bases each). V was clipped by 1 base and J by 7 bases, with 17 bases between them. The germline V gene encodes CDR1 SGHTA and CDR2 FQGTGA. The CDR3 runs 16 residues. The CDR3 here is CASSLMGVAGWNEQFF. DNA for the CDR3: TGTGCCAGCAGCTTAATGGGGGTAGCAGGTTGGAATGAGCAGTTCTTC. Combining the CDR3 with reference TRBV7-3 and TRBJ2-1 gives the whole variable domain GAGVSQTPSNKVTEKGKYVELRCDPISGHTALYWYRQSLGQGPEFLIYFQGTGAADDSGLPNDRFFAVRPEGSVSTLKIQRTERGDSAVYLCASSLMGVAGWNEQFFGPGTRLTVL.

The CDR3 sequence: CASTGWGTNYEQYF. DNA for the CDR3: TGTGCCAGCACCGGTTGGGGGACTAACTACGAGCAGTACTTC. The chain is built from TRBV6-1 and TRBJ2-5, with 7 positions matching TRBD2. The end of the DNA aligns better with TRBJ2-7, so the J call may be wrong. Looked up from germline, CDR1 is MNHNS and CDR2 is SASEGT. CDR3 length: 14 amino acids.

This clonotype has only a few counts. This rearrangement joins TRBV27 to TRBJ2-1; D not resolved. This CDR3 has 12 residues. Trimming took 6 bases from V and 10 from J, leaving 13 bases between them. Germline V CDR1 and CDR2: MNHEY, SMNVEV (reference sequence). This chain's CDR3 is CASRNNQLEQFF. CDR3 DNA: TGTGCCAGCAGAAACAATCAGTTAGAGCAGTTCTTC.

Relative to its sample, this clonotype is large. The chain uses TRBV6-1 and TRBJ1-2; the D is unclear. CDR3 length: 15 residues. With 5 bases removed from V and 0 bases from J, the gap between germline ends came to 13 bases. In germline, CDR1 is MNHNS, CDR2 SASEGT. The CDR3 nucleotides are TGTGCCAGCAGTCTAAACGTAGGAGCTAACTATGGCTACACCTTC. Translation gives CASSLNVGANYGYTF.

The V call is TRBV28, the J call TRBJ2-7; D tentatively fits TRBD1 or TRBD2 (7 bases each). V gave up 3 bases and J gave up 5 bases, with 14 bases separating them. Germline V gene sequence: CDR1 MDHEN, CDR2 SYDVKM. The CDR3 contains 14 residues. The CDR3 protein is CASSLGGTVDEQYF. The CDR3 DNA reads TGTGCCAGCAGTTTGGGGGGGACAGTAGACGAGCAGTACTTC.

V usage is TRBV6-1 and J usage is TRBJ2-1, with 7 bases fitting TRBD2. The DNA end favors TRBJ2-7, so the J call may be wrong. CDR1 is MNHNS and CDR2 is SASEGT in the germline V gene. The CDR3 consists of 15 residues. CDR3 sequence (DNA): TGTGCCAGCTGGGAGGGTAGGCCAACCGCCGACGAGCAGTACTTC. Translating gives CASWEGRPTADEQYF.

The chain has TRBV12-3 or TRBV12-4 and TRBJ1-1; D ambiguous. V was clipped by 6 bases and J by 6 bases, with 17 bases between them. The CDR3 consists of 14 residues. The chain's CDR3 is CASSPTYVSAEAFF. The CDR3 bases are TGTGCCAGCAGCCCCACTTACGTTTCGGCTGAAGCTTTCTTT.

This chain uses TRBV7-2 with TRBJ1-2, with a weak D call TRBD1 (5 bases). The CDR3 consists of 14 residues. The germline CDR1 and CDR2 sequences are SGHTA and FQGNSA. V lost 5 bases to trimming and J lost 3 bases, with 13 bases between them. CDR3 loop: CASSSQGADYGYTF. CDR3 DNA sequence: TGTGCCAGCAGCAGCCAAGGGGCTGACTATGGCTACACCTTC.

This clonotype was detected ten times or more. V and J are TRBV6-6 and TRBJ2-7; D remains ambiguous. The ends were cut back, 0 bases at V and 3 bases at J, with 6 bases in the middle. The germline gives CDR1 MNHNY, CDR2 SVGAGI (reference sequence). The CDR3 is 13 residues long. CDR3: CASSYSPSYEQYF. The CDR3 coding sequence is TGTGCCAGCAGTTACTCACCAAGCTACGAGCAGTACTTC.